The present entry profiles one T cell receptor beta chain with its context. These data originate in a study of blood T cell repertoires in COVID-19. At the level of the study: T cells, B-cell-depleted T cells, or PBMCs provided the cDNA or gDNA that served as material.

Only in-frame clones appear in the TCRdb table, and some are missing; sequencing was by immunoSEQ multiplex PCR. This sample yields 72,000 or so clones, of which approximately 85% are seen a single time; about a third belongs to the top ten. Sequencing was done on a sample of peripheral blood. This TCR came from a woman of 80 years or more with active or convalescent COVID-19.

DNA for the CDR3: TGTGCCAGCAGCTCCCCTCCGGCCAGGGAGACCCAGTACTTC. Translating gives CASSSPPARETQYF. The chain has TRBV13 and TRBJ2-5; D unresolved. Trimming pared 4 bases from V and 5 bases from J, leaving 14 bases between. This CDR3 contains 14 residues. CDR1 is PRHDT and CDR2 is FYEKMQ in the germline V gene (reference sequence).